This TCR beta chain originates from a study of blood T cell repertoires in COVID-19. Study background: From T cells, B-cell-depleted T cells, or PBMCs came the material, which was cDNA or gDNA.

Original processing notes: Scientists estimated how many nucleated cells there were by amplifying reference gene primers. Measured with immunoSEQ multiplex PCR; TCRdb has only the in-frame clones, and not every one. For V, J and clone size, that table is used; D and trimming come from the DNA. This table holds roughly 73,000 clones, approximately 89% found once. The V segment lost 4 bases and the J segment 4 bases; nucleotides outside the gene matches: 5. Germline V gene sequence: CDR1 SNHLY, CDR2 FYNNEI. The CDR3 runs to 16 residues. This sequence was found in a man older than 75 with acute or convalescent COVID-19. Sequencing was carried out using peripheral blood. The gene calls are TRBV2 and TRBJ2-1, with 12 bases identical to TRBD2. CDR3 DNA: TGTGCCAGCAGTGCCAGGACTAGCGGGGCGTACAATGAGCAGTTCTTC. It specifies CASSARTSGAYNEQFF.